What follows describes a single T cell receptor (beta chain). Its matching antigen is unknown. The data were obtained in a study of T cells expressing NK-cell markers. The germline CDR1 and CDR2 sequences are SGHAT and FQNNGV. The CDR3 spans 18 residues. After re-calling the 5' RACE reads, TCRdb lists one entry per CDR3 protein, DNA absent. This sample's table reports roughly 120,000 distinct CDR3 sequences. General observations from the study: In several donors, these clonotypes also led the CD3+CD56-NKG2C+ fraction. Expanded NKG2C+ T cell clones were not confirmed as HCMV-specific. In roughly six donors, dominant CD3+CD56+NKG2C+ clonotypes ranked among the top 10 CD8+ clonotypes.

The sequence derives from a woman aged 18-70 years in good health. What was sequenced was blood T cells: a sorted CD56 or NKG2C T cell subset, CD4+ or CD8+ T cells, or bulk PBMC T cells (not recorded which). The V and J genes are TRBV11-2 and TRBJ2-1; without DNA, the TCRdb call of TRBD1 cannot be checked. CDR3 amino acids: CASSPLSMGVLSYNEQFF.